This TCR beta chain came from a study of identical twins. Regarding the study as a whole: Cross-sectional statistics, not tracking of the same donors, supported the conclusions.

TCRdb used MiXCR to reprocess the 5' RACE reads, holding one entry per CDR3 protein. The repertoire holds around 500,000 distinct CDR3 sequences, with 12% to 15% as singletons. With respect to this clonotype: Its antigen remains unknown.

V lost 2 bases and J 2 bases, leaving 6 bases between the germline ends. The germline gives CDR1 MNHEY, CDR2 SMNVEV (reference sequence). This CDR3 has 14 residues. In addition, the sample was reused for a study of yellow fever vaccine responses in identical twins.

This TCR derives from a woman younger than 35 in good health. Material for sequencing was CD4+ T cells sorted from blood. The rearrangement links TRBV27 to TRBJ2-2, with D unclear. The DNA of the CDR3 is TGTGCCAGCAGTTTAAGAGTAAACACCGGGGAGCTGTTTTTT. This codes for CASSLRVNTGELFF.